The entry that follows covers one T cell receptor (beta chain) sequence. V was cut by 7 bases and J by 2 bases, with 17 bases left in between. The germline V gene has CDR1 SGHAT and CDR2 FQNNGV. The CDR3 is 15 residues long. These data are taken from a study of blood T cell repertoires in COVID-19. Study-wide context: T cells, B-cell-depleted T cells, or PBMCs provided the cDNA or gDNA that served as material.

Produced via immunoSEQ multiplex PCR; TCRdb's table is partial and in-frame only. The repertoire has hundreds of thousands of clones, around 91% of them found once; the top ten carry 9.5%. Participants came from some 23 US areas, aged about 18 to 90 years. Material: PBMCs or T cells enriched from blood (not recorded which). The TCR sequence derives from a woman between 40 and 50 years old who had recovered from COVID-19. The rearrangement uses TRBV11-2 and TRBJ1-1, with a tentative D call TRBD1 (6 bases). DNA for the CDR3: TGTGCCAGCACCCTCGGACAGCGGCGTAACACTGAAGCTTTCTTT. Encoded protein: CASTLGQRRNTEAFF.